The 2 T cell receptor beta chains below all came from one sample that was sequenced in a study of tumor-infiltrating lymphocytes in primary liver carcinoma. Taking about 17-31 mg of unsorted bulk tissue, the authors co-extracted RNA and DNA. From about 0.45 ug total RNA, TCR beta cDNA was generated with a primer in the constant region. Amplification in three nested multiplex PCR rounds with slightly modified ARM-PCR gave rise to TCR beta libraries. For 10 cycles apiece, the opening two PCR rounds ran with TRBV1-TRBV30 forward primers and a C-beta reverse primer. MiXCR, run by TCRdb on the multiplex PCR reads, gives a single entry per CDR3 protein. The sample comprises tens of thousands of distinct CDR3 sequences, 71% of which are singletons, and 40% to 45% rests with the top ten. Sequencing used liver tumor tissue from sampling region 4. The sample's subset: tumor region T4, right-lateral pole. The receptors were sampled from a man aged 35-49 years with primary liver carcinoma and hepatitis B virus infection.

Many counts were recorded for this clonotype. The chain couples TRBV11-2 to TRBJ2-3, with 9 bases identical to TRBD2. The CDR3 totals 16 residues. Germline CDR1 SGHAT, CDR2 FQNNGV. V shed 5 bases, J shed 0 bases, and the junction held 6 bases outside the gene matches. This CDR3 is CASSPPTSGSTDTQYF. In nucleotides, the CDR3 is TGTGCCAGCAGCCCCCCGACTAGCGGCAGCACAGATACGCAGTATTTT.

The chain has TRBV4-3 and TRBJ2-5; 8 nucleotides match TRBD2. The germline gives CDR1 LGHNA, CDR2 YSLEER. V shed 2 bases and J 11 bases; nucleotides not matched to a gene: 10. This CDR3 has 14 residues. CDR3 sequence reads: CASSQPLSGSGQYF. The CDR3 DNA follows: TGCGCCAGCAGCCAACCCCTCAGCGGGAGTGGGCAGTACTTC.